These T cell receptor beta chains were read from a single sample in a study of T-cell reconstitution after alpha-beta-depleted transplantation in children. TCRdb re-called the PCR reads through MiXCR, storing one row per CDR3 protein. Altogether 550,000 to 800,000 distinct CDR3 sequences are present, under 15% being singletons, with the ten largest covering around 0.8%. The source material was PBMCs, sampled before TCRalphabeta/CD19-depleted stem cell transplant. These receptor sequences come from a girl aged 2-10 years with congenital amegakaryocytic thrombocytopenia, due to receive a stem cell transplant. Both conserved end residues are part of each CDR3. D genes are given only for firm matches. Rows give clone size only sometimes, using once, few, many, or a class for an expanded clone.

CDR3: CASSQELAAGTGELFF
DNA: TGTGCCAGCAGCCAAGAACTAGCCGCAGGCACCGGGGAGCTGTTTTTT
J: TRBJ2-2
D: .
V: TRBV3-1
size: few

CDR3: CASSLLQGADYTEAFF
DNA: TGTGCCAGCAGCCTATTACAGGGGGCGGACTACACTGAAGCTTTCTTT
J: TRBJ1-1
D: TRBD1
V: TRBV28
size: few

CDR3: CASSQATRLAEFDTQYF
DNA: TGTGCCAGCAGCCAAGCGACAAGACTAGCTGAATTCGATACGCAGTATTTT
J: TRBJ2-3
D: TRBD2
V: TRBV3-1
size: .

CDR3: CASSRRGGGRYNEQFF
DNA: TGTGCCAGCAGCCGACGTGGCGGGGGGCGCTACAATGAGCAGTTCTTC
J: TRBJ2-1
D: TRBD2
V: TRBV28
size: many

CDR3: CASKDSPGDEQYF
DNA: TGCGCCAGCAAGGACTCCCCAGGGGATGAGCAGTACTTC
J: TRBJ2-7
D: .
V: TRBV5-1
size: many

CDR3: CASSLRGARQPQHF
DNA: TGTGCCAGCAGTTTAAGGGGGGCGCGCCAGCCCCAGCATTTT
J: TRBJ1-5
D: .
V: TRBV12-3/TRBV12-4
size: few

CDR3: CSVVRGRGNTIYF
DNA: TGCAGCGTTGTCCGGGGGCGAGGGAACACCATATATTTT
J: TRBJ1-3
D: .
V: TRBV29-1
size: many

CDR3: CASSYSRVTTMDEQYF
DNA: TGTGCCAGCAGTTATAGCAGGGTAACAACGATGGACGAGCAGTACTTC
J: TRBJ2-7
D: .
V: TRBV12-3/TRBV12-4
size: .

CDR3: CASSYAGADTQYF
DNA: TGCGCCAGCAGCTATGCGGGAGCAGATACGCAGTATTTT
J: TRBJ2-3
D: TRBD2
V: TRBV5-1
size: many

CDR3: CASSLGTGGPYEQYF
DNA: TGTGCCAGCAGCCTTGGGACAGGGGGTCCCTACGAGCAGTACTTC
J: TRBJ2-7
D: TRBD1
V: TRBV3-1
size: many

CDR3: CSVESGDNEQFF
DNA: TGCAGCGTTGAATCGGGGGACAATGAGCAGTTCTTC
J: TRBJ2-1
D: .
V: TRBV29-1
size: few

CDR3: CASSPLGGTSGTYEQYF
DNA: TGCGCCAGCAGCCCGCTTGGCGGGACTAGCGGAACCTACGAGCAGTACTTC
J: TRBJ2-7
D: TRBD2
V: TRBV5-1
size: .

CDR3: CASSYRNSPLHF
DNA: TGTGCCAGCAGTTATCGCAATTCACCCCTCCACTTT
J: TRBJ1-6
D: .
V: TRBV12-3/TRBV12-4
size: many

CDR3: CASHLPGGYEQYF
DNA: TGCGCCAGCCACCTTCCTGGCGGTTACGAGCAGTACTTC
J: TRBJ2-7
D: .
V: TRBV5-1
size: .

CDR3: CASSFRGGPNQPQHF
DNA: TGCGCCAGCAGCTTTCGCGGGGGGCCTAATCAGCCCCAGCATTTT
J: TRBJ1-5
D: .
V: TRBV5-1
size: many

CDR3: CASIFPGLQIF
DNA: TGTGCCAGCATATTTCCGGGACTCCAAATCTTC
J: TRBJ2-1
D: .
V: TRBV25-1
size: many

CDR3: CASSATPSGSYNEQFF
DNA: TGTGCCAGCAGCGCCACTCCTAGCGGCTCCTACAATGAGCAGTTCTTC
J: TRBJ2-1
D: TRBD2
V: TRBV9
size: .

CDR3: CASSLRLILAGAYNEQFF
DNA: TGTGCCAGCAGCCTACGATTAATCCTAGCGGGGGCCTACAATGAGCAGTTCTTC
J: TRBJ2-1
D: TRBD2
V: TRBV11-2
size: many

CDR3: CASSLAAGGADTQYF
DNA: TGCGCCAGCAGCTTGGCGGCCGGAGGGGCAGATACGCAGTATTTT
J: TRBJ2-3
D: .
V: TRBV5-1
size: once

CDR3: CASSPGVRYNEQFF
DNA: TGTGCCAGCAGTCCAGGGGTTCGTTACAATGAGCAGTTCTTC
J: TRBJ2-1
D: .
V: TRBV6-5
size: few

CDR3: CSALDLAVAF
DNA: TGCAGCGCTCTGGACCTGGCTGTTGCCTTC
J: TRBJ1-2
D: .
V: TRBV29-1
size: many

CDR3: CASSLSHSRTNTGELFF
DNA: TGTGCCAGCAGCTTATCCCACTCGAGAACGAACACCGGGGAGCTGTTTTTT
J: TRBJ2-2
D: .
V: TRBV7-8
size: many

CDR3: CASSSQILLASETQYF
DNA: TGTGCCAGCAGTTCGCAAATACTACTAGCGTCGGAGACCCAGTACTTC
J: TRBJ2-5
D: TRBD2
V: TRBV12-3/TRBV12-4
size: .

CDR3: CATSRGRGDNEQFF
DNA: TGTGCCACCAGCAGAGGACGAGGAGACAATGAGCAGTTCTTC
J: TRBJ2-1
D: .
V: TRBV15
size: few

CDR3: CSVGAGTDTQYF
DNA: TGCAGCGTTGGAGCGGGCACAGATACGCAGTATTTT
J: TRBJ2-3
D: .
V: TRBV29-1
size: many

CDR3: CAIRGGGAASTDTQYF
DNA: TGTGCCATCAGGGGAGGGGGTGCAGCTAGCACAGATACGCAGTATTTT
J: TRBJ2-3
D: .
V: TRBV10-3
size: few

CDR3: CASSPPVSGRYEQYF
DNA: TGTGCCAGCAGCCCCCCGGTTAGCGGGAGGTACGAGCAGTACTTC
J: TRBJ2-7
D: TRBD2
V: TRBV12-3/TRBV12-4
size: few

CDR3: CASAGAKWGQPQHF
DNA: TGTGCCAGCGCGGGGGCGAAATGGGGCCAGCCCCAGCATTTT
J: TRBJ1-5
D: .
V: TRBV12-3/TRBV12-4
size: .

CDR3: CASSQLRRATEQFF
DNA: TGTGCCAGCAGCCAACTAAGGAGGGCGACTGAGCAGTTCTTC
J: TRBJ2-1
D: .
V: TRBV14
size: .

CDR3: CASSQVGQGAYEQYF
DNA: TGCGCCAGCAGCCAAGTAGGTCAGGGGGCCTACGAGCAGTACTTC
J: TRBJ2-7
D: TRBD1
V: TRBV4-1
size: .

CDR3: CASSFLQGKGGYGYTF
DNA: TGTGCCAGCAGTTTTCTACAGGGGAAGGGAGGCTATGGCTACACCTTC
J: TRBJ1-2
D: TRBD1
V: TRBV12-3/TRBV12-4
size: .

CDR3: CASSPPKGTYNEQFF
DNA: TGTGCCAGCAGTCCCCCGAAAGGCACCTACAATGAGCAGTTCTTC
J: TRBJ2-1
D: .
V: TRBV28
size: many